This TCR beta chain stems from a study of CXCR3-negative and CXCR3-positive naive CD8 T cells. Study conclusions and caveats: CXCR3-positive naive cells had more hydrophobic TRB CDR3s than CXCR3-negative naive cells. Diversity proved comparably high across both naive subsets and much lower in memory CD8+ cells. Unlike memory cells, which differed, naive CXCR3-negative and CXCR3-positive cells had similar TRBV-TRBJ usage.

CD45RO-CCR7+CD27+CD95- expression identified naive CD8+ T cells. The authors prepared UMI-labeled TRB cDNA libraries by 5' RACE. For each CDR3 protein, TCRdb gives one entry from its re-call of the 5' RACE reads, without DNA. The sample data list about 150,000 distinct CDR3 sequences. CDR3 size: 15 residues. Looked up from germline, CDR1 is MRHNA and CDR2 is SNTAGT. Concerning this clonotype: Its antigen is unknown.

The TCR originated in a human donor in good health. Some clones in this sample may be carry-over from other donors' samples. Material for sequencing was naive CXCR3+ CD8+ T cells from blood. Subset reported: CD45RO-CCR7+CD27+CD95- naive CD8+ T cells expressing CXCR3 (TNR3+). This chain uses TRBV6-4 with TRBJ2-3; TCRdb picks TRBD1, but there is no DNA to check that call. CDR3 sequence reads: CASSDGTGGTDTQYF.